This T cell receptor beta chain appears in the sequencing data of a study of control samples from healthy donors and cancer patients. Sequencing used immunoSEQ multiplex PCR; TCRdb keeps in-frame clones, though not all of them. The repertoire consists of some 120,000 clones, with about 95% occurring once and the leading ten covering 3.6%. Germline loops: CDR1 SGHAT, CDR2 FQNNGV. CDR3 length equals 16 residues. Germline trimming cut 5 bases from V and 5 bases from J; bases unmatched to any gene: 10. The source material was blood. This TCR was sampled from a man aged 25-40 years in good health. The rearrangement uses TRBV11-2 and TRBJ2-1; TRBD1 agrees at 9 bases. The CDR3 bases are TGTGCCAGCAGCCAACTCCGGGACAGGGACGACAATGAGCAGTTCTTC. Translating it yields CASSQLRDRDDNEQFF.